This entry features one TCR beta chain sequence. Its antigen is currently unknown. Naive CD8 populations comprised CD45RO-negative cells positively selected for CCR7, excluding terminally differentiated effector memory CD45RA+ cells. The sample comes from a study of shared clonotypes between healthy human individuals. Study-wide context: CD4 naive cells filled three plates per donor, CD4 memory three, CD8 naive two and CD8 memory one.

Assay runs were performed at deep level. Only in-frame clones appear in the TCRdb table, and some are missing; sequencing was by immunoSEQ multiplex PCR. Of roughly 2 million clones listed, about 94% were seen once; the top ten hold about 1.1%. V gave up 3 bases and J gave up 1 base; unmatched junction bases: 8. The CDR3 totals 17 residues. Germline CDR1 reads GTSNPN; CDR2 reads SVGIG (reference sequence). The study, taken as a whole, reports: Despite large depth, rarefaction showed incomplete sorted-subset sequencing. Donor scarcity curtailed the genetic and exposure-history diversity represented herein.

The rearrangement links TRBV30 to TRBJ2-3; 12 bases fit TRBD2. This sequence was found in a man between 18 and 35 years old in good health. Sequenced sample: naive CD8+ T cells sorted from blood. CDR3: CAWSPVRTSGGTDTQYF. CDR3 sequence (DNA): TGTGCCTGGAGCCCCGTCCGGACTAGCGGGGGCACAGATACGCAGTATTTT.